Below are 6 T cell receptor beta chains sequenced from a single sample in a study of blood T cell repertoires in COVID-19. This table comes from immunoSEQ multiplex PCR, and its TCRdb copy is limited to in-frame clones, with some not included. The sample holds approximately 120,000 clones, around three quarters seen once. The sequencing input was peripheral blood. These receptors originate from a man aged 35-49 years with active or convalescent COVID-19.

This chain joins TRBV20-1 and TRBJ2-1, with a possible D match to TRBD2 (6 bases). The CDR3 totals 17 residues. CDR1 and CDR2 from the germline V gene are DFQATT and SNEGSKA (reference sequence). Trimming stripped 3 bases from V and 0 bases from J, with 18 bases between. The CDR3 DNA is TGCAGTGCTAGTAGGGTGGCGGGAATCTCCTCCTACAATGAGCAGTTCTTC. Its protein is CSASRVAGISSYNEQFF.

This clone was seen only once. The chain employs TRBV19 and TRBJ2-7; perhaps TRBD1 as D (5 bases). Trimming left V 6 bases short and J 5 bases short, with 14 bases between. The CDR3 totals 13 residues. CDR1 is LNHDA and CDR2 is SQIVND in the germline V gene (reference sequence). The CDR3 DNA sequence: TGTGCCAGTAGGAACGTTGACAGTAACGAGCAGTACTTC. It codes for CASRNVDSNEQYF. The full variable domain, completed using reference TRBV19 and TRBJ2-7, is DGGITQSPKYLFRKEGQNVTLSCEQNLNHDAMYWYRQDPGQGLRLIYYSQIVNDFQKGDIAEGYSVSREKKESFPLTVTSAQKNPTAFYLCASRNVDSNEQYFGPGTRLTVT.

This rearrangement joins TRBV30 to TRBJ2-7; possibly TRBD1 for D (6 bases). The germline V and J ends were trimmed by 6 bases and 4 bases, with 16 bases remaining between them. The CDR3 is made up of 13 amino acids. Germline V CDR1 and CDR2: GTSNPN, SVGIG (reference sequence). In DNA, the CDR3 is TGTGCCTGTACAGGGCTTCCGAAGTACGAGCAGTACTTC. Protein product: CACTGLPKYEQYF.

This clone has just a few counts. The V gene is TRBV7-8, the J gene TRBJ1-5, with 9 bases fitting TRBD1. The CDR3 runs to 14 residues. CDR1 SGHVS and CDR2 FQNEAQ come from the germline V gene. Losses at the gene ends were 5 bases for V and 5 bases for J; bases not matched to a gene: 4. CDR3 bases: TGTGCCAGCAGCGGGTGGGACAGGGATCAGCCCCAGCATTTT. As protein: CASSGWDRDQPQHF.

The gene calls are TRBV14 and TRBJ1-2; 10 bases match TRBD1. Trimming removed 4 bases from V and 4 bases from J; junction bases left unmatched: 12. This CDR3 has 17 residues. Germline V gene data show CDR1 as SGHDN and CDR2 as FVKESK. CDR3 nucleotide sequence: TGTGCCAGCAGCCCAATTTTCGAGACAGGGGGCCTCTATGGCTACACCTTC. It codes for CASSPIFETGGLYGYTF.

The rearrangement joins TRBV12-3 or TRBV12-4 to TRBJ1-1; the D is unclear. V lost 3 bases and J lost 4, with 9 bases in between. The CDR3 is made up of 13 amino acids. The CDR3: CASSFPRSTEAFF. The CDR3 DNA is TGTGCCAGCAGTTTTCCAAGGAGCACTGAAGCTTTCTTT.